This T cell receptor (beta chain) was obtained from a study of cytomegalovirus exposure and HLA in healthy donors. Only in-frame clones appear in the TCRdb table, and some are missing; sequencing was by immunoSEQ multiplex PCR. The repertoire holds 150,000 or so clones, with around 89% as singletons. Concerning this clone: The antigen remains unidentified.

Trimming took 7 bases from V and 3 from J; bases not matched to a gene: 6. CDR1 is MNHEY and CDR2 is SMNVEV in the germline V gene (reference sequence). The CDR3 totals 14 residues. The donors were members of the validation cohort, which comprised approximately 120 subjects and was separate from the first cohort of 600 to 800 subjects. Broader study findings: Specificity for CMV antigens was confirmed in vitro for three of the CMV-associated chains. The TCR clusters that emerged in the first cohort tended, a later analysis found, to co-occur in the 95 to 150 validation repertoires. TCR beta chains numbering under 200 were designated cytomegalovirus-associated.

The origin of this receptor is a woman in her 30s in good health and CMV-seropositive. Sequences were obtained from PBMCs. The chain employs TRBV27 and TRBJ2-7; TRBD2 matches at 10 bases. The CDR3 region has the DNA TGTGCCAGCAAGCCGGGACTAGCGTTCTACGAGCAGTACTTC. This gives the protein CASKPGLAFYEQYF.